What follows is one TCR beta chain and its context. Its antigen is unknown. No qualities accompany the bases; no much larger clone lies one base away. This record comes from a study of T cell responses to AZD1222 COVID-19 vaccine (dated by TCRdb to about 2021). In terms of the full investigation: TCR sequencing covered fewer than 250 trial participants: around 210 given two doses of AZD1222 and about 26 given two doses of MenACWY control vaccine. Trial participants were enrolled into age subgroups of 18-55, 56-69 and 70-plus years, which contained about 160, 30 and 59 TCR-sequenced participants, respectively. What the authors observed across the whole study: Conclusions about previously exposed vaccinees are limited, since just a handful of AZD1222 recipients were seropositive for SARS-CoV-2 at baseline. Reportedly, almost half of the unique spike-specific TCRs recognized epitopes lying outside the regions that are mutated in the B.1.351 and B.1.1.7 variants. The whole spike protein was spanned by vaccine-associated CD4 TCRs, and dominant responses were seen in regions 160-218 and 743-854. Spike-specific TCR breadth and depth rose significantly after two AZD1222 doses compared with day 0 and with MenACWY recipients. Most participants were white British and females outnumbered males, and the authors suggested that clonal diversity may have been underestimated. No day 14 peak-response samples were available, so repertoires were characterized only after the peak T cell response. The 56-69-year group was small, and its depth increase did not reach significance, likely because of low power.

In the germline V gene, CDR1 corresponds to MDHEN and CDR2 to SYDVKM. Here V drops 9 bases and J drops 2 bases, and the junction holds 7 bases not matched to any gene. The CDR3 spans 14 residues, from the cysteine through the phenylalanine. The entry retains the CDR3 DNA only, 42 bases that are in frame from base 1. The CDR3 regions of human TCRbeta chains were analyzed by immunosequencing. Per the authors' processing: Repertoire TCRs were matched against a reference library of SARS-CoV-2-specific TCRs generated with the MIRA antigen-specificity platform. Breadth was defined as the fraction of unique TCRs that were SARS-CoV-2-associated. Depth was defined as the fraction of total T cells that were SARS-CoV-2-associated. Each spike-specific TCR was assigned to its reactive spike region and to a CD4 or CD8 class using the MIRA data. Log10-transformed breadth and depth values were compared by one-way ANOVA with Sidak's multiple comparisons tests. This immuneACCESS table, as held by TCRdb, lists in-frame sequences with V and J called but not all clones. Of the missing ones, under half trace to an unresolved V gene in checked studies; the others have no known cause. V and J calls and clone size follow that table, whereas D and trimming were derived from the DNA. The sample table records 120,000 to 150,000 clones; more than 75% of these occur just once. Of the sample, 2.5% to 3.5% is held by the ten largest clones.

The sample's time point label, in plain terms: about 28 days (+/-7) after the second vaccine dose. AZD1222 recipients whose second dose came at about 4 weeks and those whose second dose came at about 12 weeks were combined into one group, since spike-specific TCR depth and breadth did not differ between the two schedules. Vaccinee samples came from UK trials COV001 and COV002, including a single-blind randomized controlled phase 2/3 trial of AZD1222 (ChAdOx1 nCoV-19) in healthy adults. For TCRbeta chain sequencing, PBMC samples from trial participants were taken at day 0 and at day 28 after the second dose.

The origin of this receptor is an adult who received the AZD1222 COVID-19 vaccine. The chain links TRBV28 with TRBJ2-1; 7 nucleotides in the junction match TRBD2. The material was peripheral blood, obtained 28 days after the second AZD1222 dose. This receptor carries the CDR3 CASRAGYAYNEQFF. Read as DNA, the sequence is TGTGCCAGTAGAGCGGGGTACGCCTACAATGAGCAGTTCTTC.